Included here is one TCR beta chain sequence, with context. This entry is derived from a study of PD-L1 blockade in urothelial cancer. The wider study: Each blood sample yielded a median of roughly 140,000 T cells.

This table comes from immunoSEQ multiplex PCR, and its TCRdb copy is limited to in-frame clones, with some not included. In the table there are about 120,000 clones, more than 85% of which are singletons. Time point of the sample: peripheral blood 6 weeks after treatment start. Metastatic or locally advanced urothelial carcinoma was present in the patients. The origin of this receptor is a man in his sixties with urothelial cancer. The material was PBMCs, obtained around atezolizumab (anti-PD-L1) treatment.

The CDR3 sequence is CASSFLYEQYF. The CDR3 DNA reads as TGTGCCAGCAGCTTTCTCTACGAGCAGTACTTC. The V gene is TRBV5-8, the J gene TRBJ2-7; no firm D call. Between the trimmed V and J ends, which lost 2 bases and 3 bases, there was a span of 3 bases. Germline lookup yields CDR1 SGHTS and CDR2 YDEGEE. The CDR3 is made up of 11 amino acids.